These 2 T cell receptor beta chains share one sample of origin, sequenced in a study of cytomegalovirus exposure and HLA in healthy donors. PCR used 60 Vbeta primers and 13 Jbeta primers. Sequencing used immunoSEQ multiplex PCR; TCRdb keeps in-frame clones, though not all of them. Among 40,000 or so clones listed, over 60% were seen once. Specimen: PBMCs. Source of these receptors: a woman aged 25 to 39 in good health and CMV-seronegative.

The chain carries TRBV6-5 and TRBJ1-5; 7 nucleotides align to TRBD1. The V gene end was trimmed by 2 bases and the J gene end by 0 bases; junction bases not matched to a gene: 4. The CDR3 spans 16 residues. CDR1 and CDR2 from the germline V gene are MNHEY and SVGAGI. CDR3 sequence reads: CASSYPGQASNQPQHF. CDR3 DNA: TGTGCCAGCAGTTACCCAGGACAGGCTAGCAATCAGCCCCAGCATTTT.

J is TRBJ1-2 and V is TRBV5-6; 9 bases fit TRBD1. J lost 4 bases, V lost 6 bases, and 4 bases had no gene match. The CDR3 has 13 amino acids. Germline CDR1 reads SGHDT; CDR2 reads YYEEEE. The chain's CDR3 is CASTPGQGYGYTF. The CDR3 nucleotides read TGTGCCAGCACCCCGGGACAGGGCTATGGCTACACCTTC.